The present T cell receptor beta chain was sequenced within a study of blood T cell repertoires in COVID-19. Background on the study: PBMCs, B-cell-depleted T cells, or T cells were the source of the cDNA or gDNA that made up the material.

This CDR3 region has 17 residues. Trimming took 4 bases from V and 1 from J, leaving 18 bases between them. Germline V gene sequence: CDR1 MNHEY, CDR2 SMNVEV (reference sequence). Measured with immunoSEQ multiplex PCR; TCRdb has only the in-frame clones, and not every one. The sample has approximately 220,000 clones, 80% to 90% seen once. The sequenced sample was peripheral blood. The TCR originated in a woman between 45 and 60 years old with acute or convalescent COVID-19. The J gene is TRBJ2-3, the V gene TRBV27; D is perhaps TRBD2 (6 bases). The DNA for the CDR3 is TGTGCCAGCAGTTGGGGGGATCGCAGCGGGCGCACAGATACGCAGTATTTT. Amino acid sequence: CASSWGDRSGRTDTQYF.